The clone carrying this T cell receptor beta chain was counted a few times. The sample originates from a study of identical twins. The V segment lost 3 bases and the J segment 0 bases; nucleotides outside the gene matches: 10. The CDR3 is made up of 19 amino acids. Germline CDR1 reads MGHRA; CDR2 reads YSYEKL. TCRdb reprocessed the 5' RACE reads with MiXCR, giving one entry per CDR3 protein. Here the sample spans more than 400,000 distinct CDR3 sequences, 12% to 15% being singletons. The same data also contributed to another study, on yellow fever vaccine responses in identical twins.

Sample: CD4+ T cells sorted from blood. This receptor was obtained from a woman younger than 35 in good health. This chain links TRBV4-1 with TRBJ2-4; TRBD1 agrees at 11 bases. This CDR3 reads CASSQPGQGDVIAKNIQYF. CDR3 in DNA: TGCGCCAGCAGCCAGCCGGGACAGGGGGACGTTATAGCCAAAAACATTCAGTACTTC.